These T cell receptor beta chains were read from a single sample in a study of glioma-infiltrating T cells. MiXCR, applied by TCRdb to the multiplex PCR reads, yields one record per CDR3 protein. The data contain 300,000 to 400,000 distinct CDR3 sequences, 41% of them seen just once; the ten biggest clones take up more than 10%. The sequencing sample was made of glioma tissue, nonneoplastic brain tissue, or PBMCs (not recorded which). The receptors shown here come from a human donor with low-grade glioma or glioblastoma, undergoing nonglioma brain surgery, or in good health (not recorded which). CDR3s leave out the opening cysteine and the closing phenylalanine or tryptophan. The order of the fields is J gene, clone size, V gene, CDR3 length, CDR3 protein. Expanded clones are given a class, and other clones once, few, many or no size at all.

J gene: TRBJ2-7
clone size: few
V gene: TRBV7-2
CDR3 length: 15
CDR3 protein: ASSLGGTGVTSYEQY

J gene: TRBJ2-5
clone size: .
V gene: TRBV12-3/TRBV12-4
CDR3 length: 11
CDR3 protein: ATRGLGGGAQY

J gene: TRBJ2-7
clone size: .
V gene: TRBV5-1
CDR3 length: 13
CDR3 protein: ASSWRGGISYEQY

J gene: TRBJ1-1
clone size: many
V gene: TRBV28
CDR3 length: 13
CDR3 protein: ASSFGTVMNTEAF

J gene: TRBJ1-2
clone size: few
V gene: TRBV20-1
CDR3 length: 11
CDR3 protein: SARGTANYGYT

J gene: TRBJ2-7
clone size: many
V gene: TRBV27
CDR3 length: 11
CDR3 protein: ASSLSVSYEQY

J gene: TRBJ1-5
clone size: .
V gene: TRBV28
CDR3 length: 13
CDR3 protein: ASRRTDPSNQPQH

J gene: TRBJ2-3
clone size: many
V gene: TRBV20-1
CDR3 length: 9
CDR3 protein: SARLEVTQY

J gene: TRBJ2-7
clone size: .
V gene: TRBV20-1
CDR3 length: 14
CDR3 protein: SARGRLAGVSYEQY

J gene: TRBJ2-7
clone size: few
V gene: TRBV28
CDR3 length: 11
CDR3 protein: ASPQNFFYEQY

J gene: TRBJ2-1
clone size: .
V gene: TRBV12-3/TRBV12-4
CDR3 length: 12
CDR3 protein: ASSSWGYRHGGF

J gene: TRBJ1-1
clone size: .
V gene: TRBV20-1
CDR3 length: 12
CDR3 protein: SARDFTGRTEAF

J gene: TRBJ2-1
clone size: .
V gene: TRBV28
CDR3 length: 11
CDR3 protein: ASSLARNNKQF

J gene: TRBJ2-6
clone size: .
V gene: TRBV18
CDR3 length: 11
CDR3 protein: ASSNAGANVLT

J gene: TRBJ2-1
clone size: .
V gene: TRBV28
CDR3 length: 11
CDR3 protein: ASRDRGFNEQF

J gene: TRBJ2-7
clone size: few
V gene: TRBV6-2/TRBV6-3
CDR3 length: 14
CDR3 protein: ASSSPGTGGSYEQY

J gene: TRBJ2-7
clone size: few
V gene: TRBV28
CDR3 length: 11
CDR3 protein: ASRPSGSYEQY

J gene: TRBJ1-1
clone size: few
V gene: TRBV19
CDR3 length: 12
CDR3 protein: ASSANRRNTEAF

J gene: TRBJ2-1
clone size: .
V gene: TRBV20-1
CDR3 length: 13
CDR3 protein: SARAQGFGNNEQF

J gene: TRBJ2-3
clone size: .
V gene: TRBV30
CDR3 length: 9
CDR3 protein: AWSRADTQY

J gene: TRBJ2-1
clone size: few
V gene: TRBV5-4
CDR3 length: 13
CDR3 protein: ASSLLASTYNEQF

J gene: TRBJ2-1
clone size: .
V gene: TRBV12-3/TRBV12-4
CDR3 length: 12
CDR3 protein: ASSPLAGAHEQF

J gene: TRBJ2-7
clone size: few
V gene: TRBV20-1
CDR3 length: 16
CDR3 protein: SARDPPRRAGGGREQY

J gene: TRBJ2-1
clone size: few
V gene: TRBV7-9
CDR3 length: 13
CDR3 protein: ASVPVGGPYNEQF

J gene: TRBJ2-3
clone size: .
V gene: TRBV5-4
CDR3 length: 11
CDR3 protein: ASGGGGRNTQY

J gene: TRBJ2-1
clone size: .
V gene: TRBV29-1
CDR3 length: 13
CDR3 protein: SVYLLADSYNEQF

J gene: TRBJ2-3
clone size: .
V gene: TRBV4-2
CDR3 length: 14
CDR3 protein: ASSQDKTNGGDTQY

J gene: TRBJ1-5
clone size: .
V gene: TRBV29-1
CDR3 length: 13
CDR3 protein: SVSTGEWVNQPQH

J gene: TRBJ2-3
clone size: few
V gene: TRBV4-2
CDR3 length: 14
CDR3 protein: ASSQGRRQARDTQY

J gene: TRBJ2-7
clone size: few
V gene: TRBV25-1
CDR3 length: 13
CDR3 protein: ASSDPRAGSNEQY

J gene: TRBJ2-5
clone size: .
V gene: TRBV7-2
CDR3 length: 13
CDR3 protein: ASSFGGLLQETQY

J gene: TRBJ1-6
clone size: .
V gene: TRBV20-1
CDR3 length: 10
CDR3 protein: SAQTGNSPLH

J gene: TRBJ2-3
clone size: .
V gene: TRBV7-2
CDR3 length: 12
CDR3 protein: AGSLSLVADTQY

J gene: TRBJ2-1
clone size: .
V gene: TRBV7-9
CDR3 length: 12
CDR3 protein: ASSLAPGDNEQF

J gene: TRBJ2-7
clone size: few
V gene: TRBV7-2
CDR3 length: 13
CDR3 protein: ASSQRTGPEYEQY

J gene: TRBJ2-5
clone size: .
V gene: TRBV28
CDR3 length: 10
CDR3 protein: ASKTSAETQY

J gene: TRBJ2-1
clone size: .
V gene: TRBV6-1
CDR3 length: 13
CDR3 protein: ASSGPGEAYNEQF

J gene: TRBJ1-5
clone size: .
V gene: TRBV19
CDR3 length: 12
CDR3 protein: ASRTGPYNQPQH

J gene: TRBJ2-6
clone size: .
V gene: TRBV6-1
CDR3 length: 11
CDR3 protein: ATLTPGANVLT

J gene: TRBJ2-1
clone size: .
V gene: TRBV6-2/TRBV6-3
CDR3 length: 12
CDR3 protein: ASSAGGGTYEQF

J gene: TRBJ2-1
clone size: .
V gene: TRBV20-1
CDR3 length: 14
CDR3 protein: SATLPDHVLGNEQF

J gene: TRBJ2-1
clone size: .
V gene: TRBV7-2
CDR3 length: 15
CDR3 protein: ASSLALGRSSYNEQF

J gene: TRBJ2-1
clone size: few
V gene: TRBV20-1
CDR3 length: 12
CDR3 protein: SAGRGSLDNEQF

J gene: TRBJ1-2
clone size: many
V gene: TRBV4-3
CDR3 length: 11
CDR3 protein: ASSPSEESSYT

J gene: TRBJ1-5
clone size: few
V gene: TRBV4-1
CDR3 length: 11
CDR3 protein: ASSLQGEQPLH

J gene: TRBJ2-6
clone size: .
V gene: TRBV5-1
CDR3 length: 15
CDR3 protein: ASSLRVRDSGANVLT

J gene: TRBJ2-2
clone size: few
V gene: TRBV4-1
CDR3 length: 12
CDR3 protein: ASSQKAITGELF